This record looks at one T cell receptor (beta chain) sequence and its context. With a much larger clone just one base away, this may be a read error. Trimming removed 6 bases at V and 7 bases at J, with 7 bases between. Germline V gives CDR1 SNHLY, CDR2 FYNNEI. The CDR3 sequence is 10 residues long. These data belong to a study of T cells in Graves' hyperthyroidism and ophthalmopathy. Using RNA transcripts as the source, TCR beta CDR3 regions were amplified. Carried out on the TCR CDR3, a first-round RT-PCR used the HTBI primer set. TCRdb recomputed calls from the multiplex PCR reads with MiXCR, one row per CDR3 protein. Of more than 550,000 distinct CDR3 sequences listed, 45% are singletons.

V and J are TRBV2 and TRBJ2-7; unclear D gene. The material sequenced was peripheral blood or thyroid tissue (not recorded which). The clonotype comes from an adult man with Graves' disease, either hyperthyroidism or ophthalmopathy (not recorded which). This CDR3 is CASRGKEQYF. The CDR3 region has the DNA TGTGCCAGCAGGGGAAAAGAGCAGTACTTC. The whole variable domain, filled in from reference TRBV2 and TRBJ2-7, reads EPEVTQTPSHQVTQMGQEVILRCVPISNHLYFYWYRQILGQKVEFLVSFYNNEISEKSEIFDDQFSVERPDGSNFTLKIRSTKLEDSAMYFCASRGKEQYFGPGTRLTVT.